A single sample is the source of the 5 T cell receptor beta chains below, sequenced in a study of T cell changes during pregnancy in multiple sclerosis. Sequencing used immunoSEQ multiplex PCR; TCRdb keeps in-frame clones, though not all of them. The table shows 8,500 to 13,000 clones, with roughly 91% occurring only once. The specimen was CD8+ T cells from peripheral blood mononuclear cells, collected in the first trimester of pregnancy. These receptors were taken from a female donor in good health, enrolled as a control in a pregnancy study.

V usage is TRBV7-2 and J usage is TRBJ2-7; TRBD1 matches 7 bases. Germline V lookup: CDR1 SGHTA, CDR2 FQGNSA. CDR3 length equals 17 residues. The V segment lost 0 bases and the J segment 1 base; nucleotides outside the gene matches: 9. DNA for the CDR3: TGTGCCAGCAGCTTAGCGCCGGGACAGAGACTTTCCTACGAGCAGTACTTC. Translation gives CASSLAPGQRLSYEQYF. Supplemented by reference TRBV7-2 and TRBJ2-7, the full variable domain reads GAGVSQSPSNKVTEKGKDVELRCDPISGHTALYWYRQSLGQGLEFLIYFQGNSAPDKSGLPSDRFSAERTGGSVSTLTIQRTQQEDSAVYLCASSLAPGQRLSYEQYFGPGTRLTVT.

V gene TRBV9 combines with J gene TRBJ2-5; tentatively, D is TRBD2 (6 bases). The J call may be in error: the DNA end matches TRBJ2-7 better. The CDR3 has 17 amino acids. CDR1 and CDR2 from the germline V gene are SGDLS and YYNGEE. The CDR3: CASSVGSGGQSSYEQYF. The CDR3 DNA follows: TGTGCCAGCAGCGTAGGATCCGGGGGTCAGAGCTCCTACGAGCAGTACTTC.

This chain uses TRBV9 with TRBJ2-3; D might be TRBD2 (7 bases). V gave up 0 bases and J gave up 0 bases, with 14 bases separating them. This CDR3 region has 17 residues. CDR1 SGDLS and CDR2 YYNGEE come from the germline V gene. The CDR3 DNA is TGTGCCAGCAGCGTAGGCGGGGGACAATCTAGCACAGATACGCAGTATTTT. Translation: CASSVGGGQSSTDTQYF.

The rearrangement uses TRBV19 and TRBJ1-5; 8 nucleotides agree with TRBD1. Trimming took 6 bases from V and 6 from J; bases not matched to a gene: 1. Germline lookup yields CDR1 LNHDA and CDR2 SQIVND (reference sequence). The CDR3 covers 12 residues. Here the CDR3 DNA reads TGTGCCAGTAGAGACAGGGGTCAGCCCCAGCATTTT. This encodes CASRDRGQPQHF.

The rearrangement links TRBV19 to TRBJ1-1; D is perhaps TRBD1 (6 bases). The germline V and J ends were trimmed by 7 bases and 5 bases, with 17 bases remaining between them. Germline CDR1 and CDR2: LNHDA and SQIVND (reference sequence). The CDR3 runs to 14 residues. The CDR3 sequence is CASNFRGVGTEAFF. The CDR3 bases are TGTGCCAGTAACTTCAGGGGCGTGGGTACTGAAGCTTTCTTT. Combining the CDR3 with reference TRBV19 and TRBJ1-1 gives the whole variable domain DGGITQSPKYLFRKEGQNVTLSCEQNLNHDAMYWYRQDPGQGLRLIYYSQIVNDFQKGDIAEGYSVSREKKESFPLTVTSAQKNPTAFYLCASNFRGVGTEAFFGQGTRLTVV.